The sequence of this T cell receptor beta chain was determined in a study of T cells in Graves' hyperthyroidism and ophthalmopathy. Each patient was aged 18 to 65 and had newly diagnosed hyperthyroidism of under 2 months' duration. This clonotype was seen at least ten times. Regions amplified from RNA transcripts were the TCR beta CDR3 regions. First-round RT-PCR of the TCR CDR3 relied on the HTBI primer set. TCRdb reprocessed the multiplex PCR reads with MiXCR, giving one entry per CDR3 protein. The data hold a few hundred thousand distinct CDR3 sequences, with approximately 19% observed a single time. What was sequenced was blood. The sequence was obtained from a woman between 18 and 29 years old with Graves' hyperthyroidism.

In DNA form, the CDR3 reads TGTGCCAGCAGGAGACAGGGGGAAGAATGGCCCCAGTACTTC. Translation: CASRRQGEEWPQYF. V usage is TRBV2 and J usage is TRBJ2-5, with 9 positions matching TRBD1. The ends lost 6 bases at V and 9 bases at J; junction bases unmatched: 11. The CDR3 contains 14 residues. Germline CDR1 SNHLY, CDR2 FYNNEI.